These 19 T cell receptor beta chains originate from one sample sequenced in a study of early T cells in non-severe SARS-CoV-2 infection. Each CDR3 protein gets one entry after TCRdb re-called the 5' RACE reads with MiXCR. The table has more than 35,000 distinct CDR3 sequences, about 5% seen once. The specimen was whole blood. Receptor source: an adult who was a healthcare worker with PCR-confirmed SARS-CoV-2 infection or an uninfected control (not recorded which).

V and J are TRBV19 and TRBJ2-3, with D unclear. The V gene lost 7 bases and the J gene lost 2 bases, with 10 bases spanning the gap. The CDR3 consists of 13 residues. Germline V gene data show CDR1 as LNHDA and CDR2 as SQIVND (reference sequence). The CDR3 nucleotides read TGTGCCAGTACTTTTCGCGACACAGATACGCAGTATTTT. Its protein product is CASTFRDTDTQYF.

This clonotype has more than one count but fewer than ten. The chain carries TRBV5-1 and TRBJ1-4; 7 bases fit TRBD1. After removal of 3 bases from V and 8 bases from J, the junction contained 13 bases not matched to a gene. This CDR3 has 16 residues. The germline CDR1 and CDR2 sequences are SGHRS and YFSETQ. CDR3 loop: CASSYGTAGLYEKLFF. The DNA of the CDR3 is TGCGCCAGCAGCTACGGGACAGCCGGGCTCTACGAAAAACTGTTTTTT.

This clonotype was detected ten times or more. The rearrangement joins TRBV3-1 to TRBJ2-1; D is ambiguous. The CDR3 runs to 12 residues. The V gene lost 0 bases and the J gene lost 9 bases, with 6 bases spanning the gap. CDR1 LGHDT and CDR2 YNNKEL come from the germline V gene (reference sequence). CDR3 DNA: TGTGCCAGCAGCCAAGATCGGAGTGAGCAGTTCTTC. Residues: CASSQDRSEQFF.

This clonotype showed up many times. This chain uses TRBV20-1 with TRBJ2-7; 9 bases line up with TRBD2. The CDR3 totals 15 residues. The V gene's germline CDR1 is DFQATT and CDR2 SNEGSKA (reference sequence). V shed 6 bases, J shed 4 bases, and the junction held 13 bases outside the gene matches. The CDR3 sequence: CSAPALLAGSYEQYF. DNA of the CDR3: TGCAGTGCACCAGCCCTTCTAGCGGGATCATACGAGCAGTACTTC.

This chain links TRBV3-1 with TRBJ2-1, with TRBD2 matching 11 bases. V dropped 0 bases and J dropped 7; count of bases not matched to a gene: 8. The CDR3 has 17 residues. CDR1 and CDR2 from the germline V gene are LGHDT and YNNKEL (reference sequence). CDR3 coding DNA: TGTGCCAGCAGCCAAGATTACGTGGCTAGCGGGAGGAATGAGCAGTTCTTC. Translation gives CASSQDYVASGRNEQFF.

This clonotype occurred a few times. The gene calls are TRBV19 and TRBJ2-2, with D possibly being TRBD1 (6 bases). This CDR3 has 14 residues. Germline values: CDR1 LNHDA, CDR2 SQIVND (reference sequence). The V gene lost 7 bases and the J gene lost 2 bases, with 11 bases spanning the gap. Here the CDR3 reads CASTRQANTGELFF. The CDR3 DNA is TGTGCCAGTACCAGACAGGCTAACACCGGGGAGCTGTTTTTT. Variable domain in full (rest from reference TRBV19 and TRBJ2-2): DGGITQSPKYLFRKEGQNVTLSCEQNLNHDAMYWYRQDPGQGLRLIYYSQIVNDFQKGDIAEGYSVSREKKESFPLTVTSAQKNPTAFYLCASTRQANTGELFFGEGSRLTVL.

The table lists this clonotype with many counts. The chain combines TRBV18 with TRBJ2-1, with D tentatively TRBD1 (5 bases). V was pared by 6 bases and J by 2 bases, with 11 bases between. This CDR3 is built from 14 residues. The germline gives CDR1 KGHSH, CDR2 LQKENI. CDR3 loop: CASSPGSTYNEQFF. In nucleotides, the CDR3 is TGTGCCAGCTCTCCAGGGTCAACCTACAATGAGCAGTTCTTC.

This clonotype was counted only a few times. The J gene is TRBJ2-2, the V gene TRBV19, with 7 nucleotides matching TRBD2. With V trimmed by 3 bases and J by 5 bases, 12 bases remained unmatched. The CDR3 runs to 17 residues. From germline, CDR1 is LNHDA and CDR2 SQIVND (reference sequence). CDR3 bases: TGTGCCAGTAGTATTTCCAGCGGGGAGCGAAGGACCGGGGAGCTGTTTTTT. Its protein product is CASSISSGERRTGELFF.

This clonotype appeared once. The conserved closing phenylalanine or tryptophan is absent in this CDR3, likely reflecting a read error. The rearrangement uses TRBV7-6 and TRBJ2-1, with D perhaps being TRBD1 or TRBD2 (6 bases each). CDR1 is SGHVS, CDR2 FNYEAQ, per germline. The ends were cut back, 5 bases at V and 4 bases at J, with 15 bases in the middle. This CDR3 is built from 15 residues. CDR3 residues: CASSRLGGGYNEQFY. The CDR3 coding sequence is TGTGCCAGCAGCCGCCTGGGGGGCGGGTACAATGAGCAGTTCTAC.

The chain links TRBV7-9 to TRBJ1-1; 8 bases map to TRBD1. The CDR3 spans 14 residues. The germline CDR1 and CDR2 sequences are SEHNR and FQNEAQ (reference sequence). V shed 8 bases, J shed 2 bases, and the junction held 7 bases outside the gene matches. CDR3 sequence (DNA): TGTGCCAGCCAGTGGACAGGGACCAACACTGAAGCTTTCTTT. Its translation: CASQWTGTNTEAFF. Complete variable domain (other parts from reference TRBV7-9 and TRBJ1-1): DTGVSQNPRHKITKRGQNVTFRCDPISEHNRLYWYRQTLGQGPEFLTYFQNEAQLEKSRLLSDRFSAERPKGSFSTLEIQRTEQGDSAMYLCASQWTGTNTEAFFGQGTRLTVV.

This clonotype has at least ten counts. CDR3 DNA sequence: TGTGCCAGCTCACCGCTCGTCGGTGGCGGGGGCGTCCAAGAGACCCAGTACTTC. This sequence encodes CASSPLVGGGGVQETQYF. The V gene is TRBV18, the J gene TRBJ2-5; D is possibly TRBD2 (7 bases). The germline CDR1 and CDR2 sequences are KGHSH and LQKENI. Trimming pared 3 bases from V and 1 base from J, leaving 21 bases between. CDR3 size: 18 residues. Filled out from reference TRBV18 and TRBJ2-5, the complete variable domain reads NAGVMQNPRHLVRRRGQEARLRCSPMKGHSHVYWYRQLPEEGLKFMVYLQKENIIDESGMPKERFSAEFPKEGPSILRIQQVVRGDSAAYFCASSPLVGGGGVQETQYFGPGTRLLVL.

This clonotype was observed many times. The rearrangement uses TRBV18 and TRBJ2-7; TRBD1 matches 7 bases. Per the germline V gene, CDR1 is KGHSH and CDR2 is LQKENI. CDR3 size: 13 residues. Trimming at V came to 6 bases and at J to 3 bases, leaving 5 bases not matched to a gene. DNA for the CDR3: TGTGCCAGCTCCCGGGACAGCCTCTACGAGCAGTACTTC. Its translation: CASSRDSLYEQYF.

This clonotype was observed a few times. The chain carries TRBV3-1 and TRBJ2-3; D not certain. The germline V gene encodes CDR1 LGHDT and CDR2 YNNKEL (reference sequence). The V and J ends lost 10 bases and 7 bases respectively, with 18 bases between them. This CDR3 is 13 amino acids long. CDR3 DNA sequence: TGTGCCACCCTCGGCCCAGCCACGAATACGCAGTATTTT. This gives the protein CATLGPATNTQYF.

This sequence joins TRBV7-8 and TRBJ2-1; no firm D call. Germline lookup yields CDR1 SGHVS and CDR2 FQNEAQ. Trimming stripped 1 base from V and 7 bases from J, with 14 bases between. The CDR3 is 15 residues long. The CDR3 sequence is CASSLVAFSTNEQFF. CDR3 nucleotides: TGTGCCAGCAGCTTAGTGGCGTTTTCCACAAATGAGCAGTTCTTC. Combining the CDR3 with reference TRBV7-8 and TRBJ2-1 gives the whole variable domain GAGVSQSPRYKVAKRGQDVALRCDPISGHVSLFWYQQALGQGPEFLTYFQNEAQLDKSGLPSDRFFAERPEGSVSTLKIQRTQQEDSAVYLCASSLVAFSTNEQFFGPGTRLTVL.

This clonotype has at least ten counts. The CDR3 bases are TGTGCCAGCTCGCCCGGCACGGGGGCAGGTGGATATGGCTACACCTTC. As protein: CASSPGTGAGGYGYTF. The V and J genes are TRBV18 and TRBJ1-2, with a weak D call TRBD1 (6 bases). The germline V gene encodes CDR1 KGHSH and CDR2 LQKENI. The ends were cut back, 6 bases at V and 5 bases at J, with 22 bases in the middle. The CDR3 runs 16 residues.

The chain links TRBV7-9 to TRBJ2-7; D might be TRBD2 (5 bases). In germline, CDR1 is SEHNR, CDR2 FQNEAQ (reference sequence). The CDR3 has 12 residues. Trimming left V 5 bases short and J 5 bases short, with 10 bases between. CDR3 bases: TGTGCCAGCAGCCTCCAGAGGGACGAGCAGTACTTC. Translated, it gives CASSLQRDEQYF.

This clonotype was counted many times. The chain couples TRBV6-2 or TRBV6-3 to TRBJ2-1, with D perhaps matching TRBD2 (6 bases). V dropped 6 bases and J dropped 3 bases, with 12 bases sitting between them. Germline CDR1 MNHEY, CDR2 SVGEGT. This CDR3 has 14 amino acids. CDR3 in amino acids: CASRLSGDYNEQFF. DNA of the CDR3: TGTGCCAGCAGACTTAGCGGCGACTACAATGAGCAGTTCTTC.

This clonotype was found many times. The chain carries TRBV5-1 and TRBJ2-1; either TRBD1 or TRBD2 may fit D (5 bases each). Germline CDR1 reads SGHRS; CDR2 reads YFSETQ. V lost 0 bases, J lost 15 bases, and 16 bases lay in between. This CDR3 has 13 residues. Here the CDR3 DNA reads TGCGCCAGCAGCTTGGACGGAAGGCCGAGGGGGTTCTTC. This sequence encodes CASSLDGRPRGFF.

The sample holds a few counts of this clonotype. The rearrangement uses TRBV7-9 and TRBJ2-3; D might be TRBD1 (5 bases). The V end was cut by 4 bases, the J end by 2 bases, with 13 bases between. The CDR3 spans 15 residues. Germline V lookup: CDR1 SEHNR, CDR2 FQNEAQ (reference sequence). The CDR3 here is CASSSLRGTTDTQYF. In nucleotides, the CDR3 is TGTGCCAGCAGCTCGCTAAGGGGCACCACAGATACGCAGTATTTT.